This T cell receptor (beta chain) was identified in a study of T cell repertoires in aging, cancer and after chemotherapy. For the study at large: Donors were grouped into six age bands spanning 30 or younger through 70 or older.

This clonotype was recorded at least ten times. Its antigen remains unidentified. The template was genomic DNA from peripheral blood, not RNA. The study, taken as a whole, reports: Median generation probability rose over the chemotherapy interval in each cancer cohort, suggesting rebound thymic output. In healthy donors, age-related TCR diversity loss mainly reflected lost richness.

TRB rearrangements spanning V, D and J were amplified using mixed TRB-A/B primers. TCRdb analysed the multiplex PCR reads with MiXCR anew, one entry per CDR3 protein. Here the sample spans some 9,000 distinct CDR3 sequences, more than 20% being singletons. V lost 7 bases, J lost 6 bases, and 16 bases lay in between. This CDR3 region has 14 residues. The germline gives CDR1 MDHEN, CDR2 SYDVKM. This chain connects TRBV28 to TRBJ2-1; unclear D gene. The sample taken for sequencing was blood. The TCR sequence derives from a human donor with a blood cancer. CDR3 residues: CASMGRPSLNEQFF. The DNA for the CDR3 is TGTGCCAGCATGGGCCGACCCAGTCTCAATGAGCAGTTCTTC.